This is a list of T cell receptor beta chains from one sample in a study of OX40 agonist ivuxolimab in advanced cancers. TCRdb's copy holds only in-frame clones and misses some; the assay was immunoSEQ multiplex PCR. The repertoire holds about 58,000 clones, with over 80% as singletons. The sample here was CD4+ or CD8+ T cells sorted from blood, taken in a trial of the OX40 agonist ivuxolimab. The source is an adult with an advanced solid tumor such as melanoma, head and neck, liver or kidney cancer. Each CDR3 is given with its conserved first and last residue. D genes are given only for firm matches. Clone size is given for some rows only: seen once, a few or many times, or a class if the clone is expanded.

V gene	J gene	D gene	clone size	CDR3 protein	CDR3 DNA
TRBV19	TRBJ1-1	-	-	CASSTPGRGTGTEAFF	TGTGCCAGTAGTACCCCAGGGAGGGGGACGGGGACTGAAGCTTTCTTT
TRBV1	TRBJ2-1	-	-	CTSSQDRPAREQFF	TGCACCAGCAGCCAAGATAGGCCGGCGAGAGAGCAGTTCTTC
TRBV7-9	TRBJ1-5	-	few	CASSLGGLYQPQHF	TGTGCCAGCAGCCTCGGGGGTCTCTATCAGCCCCAGCATTTT
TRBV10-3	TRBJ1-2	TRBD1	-	CAISTGGGGYTF	TGTGCCATCAGTACAGGGGGAGGTGGCTACACCTTC
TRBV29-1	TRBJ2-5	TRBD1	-	CSVARTGGMETQYF	TGCAGCGTCGCCAGGACAGGGGGGATGGAGACCCAGTACTTC
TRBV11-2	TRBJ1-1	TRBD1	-	CASSTRTGGEAFF	TGTGCCAGCAGCACTCGGACAGGGGGCGAAGCTTTCTTT
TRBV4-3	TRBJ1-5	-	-	CASSQDRGGDQPQHF	TGCGCCAGCAGCCAAGATCGGGGGGGGGATCAGCCCCAGCATTTT
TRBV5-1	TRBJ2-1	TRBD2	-	CASSSSSGGRNEQFF	TGCGCCAGCAGCTCCTCTAGCGGAGGGAGAAATGAGCAGTTCTTC
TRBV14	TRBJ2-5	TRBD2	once	CASSQAVRPSGRQETQYF	TGTGCCAGCAGCCAAGCAGTACGACCTAGCGGGAGGCAAGAGACCCAGTACTTC
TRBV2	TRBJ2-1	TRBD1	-	CASSVNRGPSYNEQFF	TGTGCCAGCAGTGTAAACAGGGGGCCCTCCTACAATGAGCAGTTCTTC
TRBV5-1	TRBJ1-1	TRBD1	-	CASSTGQVGVSEAFF	TGCGCCAGCAGCACGGGACAGGTGGGGGTCTCTGAAGCTTTCTTT
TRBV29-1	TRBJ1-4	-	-	CSFSPGASGEKLFF	TGCAGCTTTTCCCCAGGGGCCTCGGGAGAAAAACTGTTTTTT
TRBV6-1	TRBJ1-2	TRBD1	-	CASSYDREGVYTF	TGTGCCAGCAGTTATGACAGGGAGGGAGTCTACACCTTC
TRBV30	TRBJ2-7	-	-	CAWSVRDYEQYF	TGTGCCTGGAGTGTACGAGACTACGAGCAGTACTTC
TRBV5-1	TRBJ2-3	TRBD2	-	CASSLDSGSASTDTQYF	TGCGCCAGCAGCTTGGATAGCGGGAGTGCTAGCACAGATACGCAGTATTTT
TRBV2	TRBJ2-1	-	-	CASSPNNEQFF	TGTGCCAGCAGTCCAAACAATGAGCAGTTCTTC
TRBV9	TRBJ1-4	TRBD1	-	CASSVGTGFTNEKLFF	TGTGCCAGCAGCGTAGGGACAGGGTTTACTAATGAAAAACTGTTTTTT
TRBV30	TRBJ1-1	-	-	CAFLSAPNTEAFF	TGTGCCTTTTTAAGCGCACCGAACACTGAAGCTTTCTTT
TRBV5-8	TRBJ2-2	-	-	CASSLGVTGHTGELFF	TGTGCCAGCAGCTTGGGGGTAACAGGGCACACCGGGGAGCTGTTTTTT
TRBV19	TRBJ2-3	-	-	CASWPGDTSTDTQYF	TGTGCCAGCTGGCCGGGGGACACTAGCACAGATACGCAGTATTTT
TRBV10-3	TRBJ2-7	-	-	CAISESYRGGNEQYF	TGTGCCATCAGTGAGTCGTACAGGGGGGGTAACGAGCAGTACTTC
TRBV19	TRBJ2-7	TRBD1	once	CASSGQAAHEQYF	TGTGCCAGTAGCGGACAGGCCGCCCACGAGCAGTACTTC
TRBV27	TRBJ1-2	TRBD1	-	CASSFQGGGGGYTF	TGTGCCAGCAGTTTCCAGGGGGGCGGGGGAGGCTACACCTTC
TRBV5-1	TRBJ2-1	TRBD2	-	CASSLASGNEQFF	TGCGCCAGCAGCTTGGCTAGCGGGAATGAGCAGTTCTTC
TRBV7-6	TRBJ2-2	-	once	CASSLRQGGTGELFF	TGTGCCAGCAGCTTAAGACAGGGAGGCACCGGGGAGCTGTTTTTT
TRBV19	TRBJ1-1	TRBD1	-	CASSDRVNTEAFF	TGTGCCAGTAGCGACAGGGTGAACACTGAAGCTTTCTTT
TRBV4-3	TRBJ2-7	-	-	CASSQGVTDAYEQYF	TGCGCCAGCAGCCAAGGAGTAACAGACGCCTACGAGCAGTACTTC
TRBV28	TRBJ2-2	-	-	CASSLQGVTGELFF	TGTGCCAGCAGTTTGCAGGGTGTCACCGGGGAGCTGTTTTTT
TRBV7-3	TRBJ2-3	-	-	CASSLLGASTDTQYF	TGTGCCAGCAGCTTATTAGGAGCGAGCACAGATACGCAGTATTTT
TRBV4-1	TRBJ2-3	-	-	CASSQDTDTQYF	TGCGCCAGCAGCCAAGATACAGATACGCAGTATTTT
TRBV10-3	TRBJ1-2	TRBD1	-	CAISATGANYGYTF	TGTGCCATCAGTGCTACAGGGGCTAACTATGGCTACACCTTC
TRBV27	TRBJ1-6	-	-	CASTRDFNSPLHF	TGTGCCAGCACCCGGGATTTTAATTCACCCCTCCACTTT
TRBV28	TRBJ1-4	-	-	CASSSLSRWATNEKLFF	TGTGCCAGCAGTTCTCTATCTAGGTGGGCAACTAATGAAAAACTGTTTTTT
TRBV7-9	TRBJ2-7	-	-	CASSLAASSYEQYF	TGTGCCAGCAGCTTAGCGGCCAGTTCCTACGAGCAGTACTTC
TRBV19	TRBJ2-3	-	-	CASSLRPRGQGTDTQYF	TGTGCCAGTAGTCTCCGGCCGAGGGGACAAGGCACAGATACGCAGTATTTT
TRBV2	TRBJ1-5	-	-	CASSVEESNQPQHF	TGTGCCAGCAGTGTGGAGGAGAGCAATCAGCCCCAGCATTTT
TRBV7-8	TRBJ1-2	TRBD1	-	CASSLQGANYGYTF	TGTGCCAGCAGCTTACAGGGGGCCAACTATGGCTACACCTTC
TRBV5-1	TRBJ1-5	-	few	CASSLGQIGQPQHF	TGCGCCAGCAGCTTGGGACAGATCGGACAGCCCCAGCATTTT
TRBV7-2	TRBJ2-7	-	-	CASSFTGSNEQYF	TGTGCCAGCAGCTTCACAGGCTCGAACGAGCAGTACTTC
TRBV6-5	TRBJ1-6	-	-	CASSYRDGYNSPLHF	TGTGCCAGCAGTTACAGGGACGGATATAATTCACCCCTCCACTTT
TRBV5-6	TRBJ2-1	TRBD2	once	CASSLGGGSSYNEQFF	TGTGCCAGCAGCTTGGGTGGCGGGAGCTCCTACAATGAGCAGTTCTTC
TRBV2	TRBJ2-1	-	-	CASRQTYNEQFF	TGTGCCAGCAGACAGACCTACAATGAGCAGTTCTTC
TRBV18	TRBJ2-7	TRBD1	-	CASSPTGLEQYF	TGTGCCAGCTCACCGACAGGGCTCGAGCAGTACTTC
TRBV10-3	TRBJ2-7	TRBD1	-	CAIREGQGGYEQYF	TGTGCCATCCGTGAGGGACAGGGTGGGTACGAGCAGTACTTC
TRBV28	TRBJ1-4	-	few	CASRTASLATNEKLFF	TGTGCCAGTCGGACAGCTTCACTAGCAACTAATGAAAAACTGTTTTTT
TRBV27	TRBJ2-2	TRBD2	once	CASSLRSSGSFGGELFF	TGTGCCAGCAGTCTTCGGTCTAGCGGGAGTTTTGGCGGGGAGCTGTTTTTT
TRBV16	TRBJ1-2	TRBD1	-	CASSPSGQGQSAYGYTF	TGTGCCAGCAGCCCCTCGGGACAGGGACAGTCCGCTTATGGCTACACCTTC
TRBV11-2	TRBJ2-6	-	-	CASSSAGANVLTF	TGTGCCAGCAGCTCCGCTGGGGCCAACGTCCTGACTTTC
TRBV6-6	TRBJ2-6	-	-	CASSYTKSSGANVLTF	TGTGCCAGCAGTTACACCAAGAGCTCTGGGGCCAACGTCCTGACTTTC
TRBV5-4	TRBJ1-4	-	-	CASSPKPTTNEKLFF	TGTGCCAGCAGCCCGAAACCCACAACTAATGAAAAACTGTTTTTT
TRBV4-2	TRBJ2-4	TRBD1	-	CASSQYRGVNIQYF	TGTGCCAGCAGCCAATACAGGGGGGTAAACATTCAGTACTTC
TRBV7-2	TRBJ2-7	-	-	CASSLGPGGSYEQYF	TGTGCCAGCAGCTTAGGGCCGGGCGGCTCCTACGAGCAGTACTTC
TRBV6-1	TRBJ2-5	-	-	CATSYDLSRETQYF	TGTGCCACCTCCTACGACCTCTCGAGGGAGACCCAGTACTTC
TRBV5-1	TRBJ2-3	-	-	CASSGGLPNPTDTQYF	TGCGCCAGCAGCGGCGGGCTTCCAAACCCCACAGATACGCAGTATTTT